This T cell receptor beta chain appears in the sequencing data of a study of blood T cells in healthy people across ages. The trim removed 6 bases at V and 4 bases at J, leaving 9 bases unmatched. In germline, CDR1 is DFQATT, CDR2 SNEGSKA (reference sequence). The CDR3 runs to 14 residues. Using a J-beta primer mix together with a sample-barcoded 5' primer, a second PCR was run for roughly 6 to 11 cycles. MiXCR, run by TCRdb on the 5' RACE reads, gives a single entry per CDR3 protein. The sample has approximately 400,000 distinct CDR3 sequences, roughly half seen once. Study conclusions and caveats: Observed TCR beta diversity per million T cells went down as age went up. This fall followed a roughly linear course with age.

This clonotype was counted only a few times. Its antigen is undetermined. The receptor was derived from a man in his sixties in good health. The specimen was blood. The chain recombines TRBV20-1 with TRBJ2-1; 7 bases match TRBD2. The chain's CDR3 is CSATPAGPYNEQFF. As DNA, the CDR3 is TGCAGTGCCACTCCAGCGGGGCCTTACAATGAGCAGTTCTTC.